Shown below are 25 T cell receptor beta chains from a single sample sequenced in a study of blood T cell repertoires in COVID-19. Profiled with immunoSEQ multiplex PCR; TCRdb holds only in-frame clones, not every one. Among about 260,000 clones, almost 90% were seen once, and the ten largest hold about 11%. The sequencing input was peripheral blood. The receptor set was obtained from a woman in her 30s with COVID-19, enrolled during active disease.

This clone occurred once. The chain is built from TRBV30 and TRBJ1-6, with 7 bases lining up with TRBD1. The CDR3 contains 13 residues. V shed 3 bases, J shed 6 bases, and the junction held 2 bases outside the gene matches. The germline CDR1 and CDR2 sequences are GTSNPN and SVGIG (reference sequence). CDR3 in amino acids: CAWRQGINSPLHF. The CDR3 region has the DNA TGTGCCTGGAGACAGGGGATTAATTCACCCCTCCACTTT.

This clone was counted once. J is TRBJ1-1 and V is TRBV6-5, with D perhaps matching TRBD1 (5 bases). This CDR3 has 14 residues. From germline, CDR1 is MNHEY and CDR2 SVGAGI. V dropped 0 bases and J dropped 1 base, with 6 bases sitting between them. The CDR3 region is CASSYSQENTEAFF. CDR3 sequence (DNA): TGTGCCAGCAGTTACTCACAGGAGAACACTGAAGCTTTCTTT.

This chain links TRBV3-1 (or the pseudogene TRBV3-2) with TRBJ2-1, with D unresolved. The V and J ends lost 2 bases and 0 bases respectively, with 5 bases between them. This CDR3 has 14 residues. Germline loops: CDR1 LGHDT, CDR2 YNNKEL (reference sequence). The CDR3 reads CASSQTSSYNEQFF. CDR3 DNA: TGTGCCAGCAGCCAAACCAGCTCCTACAATGAGCAGTTCTTC.

V and J are TRBV7-2 and TRBJ1-4, with no clear D. The CDR3 runs to 15 residues. Between the trimmed V and J ends, which lost 5 bases and 0 bases, there was a span of 10 bases. Looked up from germline, CDR1 is SGHTA and CDR2 is FQGNSA. The CDR3 loop reads CASSLDTSTNEKLFF. The CDR3 nucleotides read TGTGCCAGCAGCCTTGACACTTCAACTAATGAAAAACTGTTTTTT.

The table lists this clone with a count of one. The chain joins TRBV7-2 to TRBJ2-7; 9 bases fit TRBD2. Germline CDR1 reads SGHTA; CDR2 reads FQGNSA. This CDR3 is built from 15 residues. V lost 5 bases, J lost 4 bases, and 9 bases stayed unmatched. The CDR3 DNA follows: TGTGCCAGCAGCCTTAGCGGGAGCGGCCCTTACGAGCAGTACTTC. It is translated as CASSLSGSGPYEQYF. The full variable domain, completed using reference TRBV7-2 and TRBJ2-7, is GAGVSQSPSNKVTEKGKDVELRCDPISGHTALYWYRQSLGQGLEFLIYFQGNSAPDKSGLPSDRFSAERTGGSVSTLTIQRTQQEDSAVYLCASSLSGSGPYEQYFGPGTRLTVT.

With respect to this clone: Other DNA sequences in the sample encode the same CDR3. The DNA of the CDR3 is TGTGCCAGCAGTTTGACAGGGAACACCGGGGAGCTGTTTTTT. Residues: CASSLTGNTGELFF. The rearrangement uses TRBV28 and TRBJ2-2, with D perhaps matching TRBD1 (6 bases). This CDR3 contains 14 residues. Trimming removed 3 bases from V and 1 base from J, with 6 bases in between. CDR1 and CDR2 (germline): MDHEN, SYDVKM.

V is TRBV4-1 and J is TRBJ2-2; D perhaps matches TRBD2 (6 bases). CDR1 MGHRA and CDR2 YSYEKL come from the germline V gene. V was pared by 3 bases and J by 6 bases, with 11 bases between. The CDR3 length is 14 residues. CDR3 sequence (DNA): TGCGCCAGCAGCCACGGACCGGGAGCCGGGGAGCTGTTTTTT. Residues: CASSHGPGAGELFF.

This clone has only a few counts. The rearrangement uses TRBV9 and TRBJ1-1, with TRBD1 matching over 7 bases. The V gene end was trimmed by 0 bases and the J gene end by 8 bases; junction bases not matched to a gene: 4. Germline lookup yields CDR1 SGDLS and CDR2 YYNGEE. CDR3 length: 13 residues. The CDR3 reads CASSVAGDSEAFF. CDR3 DNA: TGTGCCAGCAGCGTAGCGGGGGACAGCGAAGCTTTCTTT.

The rearrangement links TRBV19 to TRBJ2-1; TRBD2 matches at 10 bases. Trimming took 3 bases from V and 6 from J; bases not matched to a gene: 2. CDR1 and CDR2 from the germline V gene are LNHDA and SQIVND (reference sequence). The CDR3 totals 14 residues. CDR3 region: CASSMSGRANEQFF. In DNA, the CDR3 is TGTGCCAGTAGTATGAGCGGGAGGGCCAATGAGCAGTTCTTC. The whole variable domain, remainder taken from reference TRBV19 and TRBJ2-1, is DGGITQSPKYLFRKEGQNVTLSCEQNLNHDAMYWYRQDPGQGLRLIYYSQIVNDFQKGDIAEGYSVSREKKESFPLTVTSAQKNPTAFYLCASSMSGRANEQFFGPGTRLTVL.

This clone was counted a single time. This chain uses TRBV14 with TRBJ1-4; D is undetermined. Germline values: CDR1 SGHDN, CDR2 FVKESK. V lost 3 bases, J lost 5 bases, and 13 bases lay in between. The CDR3 extends over 15 amino acids. The CDR3 is CASSQIGAQNEKLFF. CDR3 sequence (DNA): TGTGCCAGCAGCCAGATCGGAGCTCAGAATGAAAAACTGTTTTTT. Full variable domain (missing parts from reference TRBV14 and TRBJ1-4): EAGVTQFPSHSVIEKGQTVTLRCDPISGHDNLYWYRRVMGKEIKFLLHFVKESKQDESGMPNNRFLAERTGGTYSTLKVQPAELEDSGVYFCASSQIGAQNEKLFFGSGTQLSVL.

The V call is TRBV18, the J call TRBJ2-5; D unclear. The CDR3 extends over 11 amino acids. V shed 3 bases and J shed 5 bases, with 4 bases lying between them. Germline V CDR1 and CDR2: KGHSH, LQKENI. The DNA for the CDR3 is TGTGCCAGCTCACCTCGGGAGACCCAGTACTTC. Encoded protein: CASSPRETQYF.

J is TRBJ2-4 and V is TRBV28; 8 bases map to TRBD1. Germline trimming cut 4 bases from V and 6 bases from J; bases unmatched to any gene: 14. The CDR3 has 17 amino acids. Per germline, CDR1 MDHEN and CDR2 SYDVKM. The CDR3 DNA follows: TGTGCCAGCAGTTCTCCGGGGCAGGGGGCTTTGTTAAACATTCAGTACTTC. This encodes CASSSPGQGALLNIQYF.

The table lists this clone with a count of one. V usage is TRBV2 and J usage is TRBJ2-7; 7 nucleotides match TRBD2. Germline V gene sequence: CDR1 SNHLY, CDR2 FYNNEI. V gave up 7 bases and J gave up 5 bases; unmatched junction bases: 20. This CDR3 contains 17 residues. The CDR3 DNA reads TGTGCCAGCACCCGCCGAGGGCTAGCGGTCCTTCGGAACGAGCAGTACTTC. Translating it yields CASTRRGLAVLRNEQYF.

This chain connects TRBV28 to TRBJ2-7; D is possibly TRBD1 (6 bases). Germline CDR1 MDHEN, CDR2 SYDVKM. V was clipped by 2 bases and J by 3 bases, with 8 bases between them. CDR3 length: 13 amino acids. The DNA for the CDR3 is TGTGCCAGCAGTTTAGGACAGCTCTACGAGCAGTACTTC. This encodes CASSLGQLYEQYF.

This clone was picked up one time. The chain couples TRBV19 to TRBJ2-3, with a weak D call TRBD1 (5 bases). The V end was cut by 10 bases, the J end by 2 bases, with 19 bases between. Germline V gene sequence: CDR1 LNHDA, CDR2 SQIVND (reference sequence). There are 15 residues in the CDR3. In DNA form, the CDR3 reads TGTGCCACCAAAAATAGGGGCATACTCACAGATACGCAGTATTTT. Its protein product is CATKNRGILTDTQYF. Combining the CDR3 with reference TRBV19 and TRBJ2-3 gives the whole variable domain DGGITQSPKYLFRKEGQNVTLSCEQNLNHDAMYWYRQDPGQGLRLIYYSQIVNDFQKGDIAEGYSVSREKKESFPLTVTSAQKNPTAFYLCATKNRGILTDTQYFGPGTRLTVL.

CDR3 sequence: CSVDRGSYEQYF. Here the CDR3 DNA reads TGCAGCGTTGATAGAGGGTCCTACGAGCAGTACTTC. The chain links TRBV29-1 to TRBJ2-7; possibly TRBD2 for D (5 bases). The CDR3 is made up of 12 amino acids. V lost 3 bases and J 1 base, leaving 7 bases between the germline ends. CDR1 and CDR2 from the germline V gene are SQVTM and ANQGSEA.

This clone appeared once. The J gene is TRBJ2-1, the V gene TRBV27; 8 bases match TRBD1. Germline V gives CDR1 MNHEY, CDR2 SMNVEV (reference sequence). J lost 8 bases, V lost 3 bases, and 9 bases had no gene match. The CDR3 spans 15 residues. CDR3 nucleotide sequence: TGTGCCAGCAGTTTTTTAGGACAGGGTGACGATGAGCAGTTCTTC. It yields the protein CASSFLGQGDDEQFF.

CDR3 bases: TGTGCCACCAGCCTCGACAGGGGGAACGAGCAGTACTTC. It encodes CATSLDRGNEQYF. The chain has TRBV15 and TRBJ2-7; 9 bases agree with TRBD1. CDR1 and CDR2 (germline): LNHNV, YYDKDF (reference sequence). The CDR3 has 13 amino acids. The J segment lost 5 bases and the V segment lost 5 bases, leaving 4 bases of the junction unmatched.

The V and J genes are TRBV9 and TRBJ2-1, with 9 bases that match TRBD2. This CDR3 is 15 amino acids long. Germline V gene data show CDR1 as SGDLS and CDR2 as YYNGEE. V shed 3 bases and J 4 bases; nucleotides not matched to a gene: 5. The CDR3 DNA sequence: TGTGCCAGCAGCGCCACAGCGGGAGGTTACAATGAGCAGTTCTTC. It specifies CASSATAGGYNEQFF.

V is TRBV29-1 and J is TRBJ2-2, with unresolved D. The V and J ends lost 5 bases and 4 bases respectively, with 8 bases between them. This CDR3 is built from 12 residues. Germline V gene lookup returns CDR1 SQVTM and CDR2 ANQGSEA. DNA of the CDR3: TGCAGCGTTCCTGGTAGCACCGGGGAGCTGTTTTTT. Its translation: CSVPGSTGELFF.

V gene TRBV7-2 combines with J gene TRBJ2-7, with D tentatively TRBD1 (5 bases). The germline CDR1 and CDR2 sequences are SGHTA and FQGNSA. The CDR3 extends over 15 amino acids. Trimming shortened V by 5 bases and J by 2 bases, and 16 bases separated the two germline ends. CDR3 DNA: TGTGCCAGCAGCGAGGACAAGTCATTCACCTACGAGCAGTACTTC. Translation: CASSEDKSFTYEQYF.

V usage is TRBV7-9 and J usage is TRBJ1-5, with D tentatively TRBD1 (6 bases). Germline CDR1 SEHNR, CDR2 FQNEAQ (reference sequence). This CDR3 has 14 amino acids. Trimming took off 1 base at V and 7 bases at J, with 11 bases between the two ends. Here the CDR3 reads CASSLGSQGQPQHF. Written as DNA, the CDR3 is TGTGCCAGCAGCTTAGGCAGTCAGGGGCAGCCCCAGCATTTT. Looking up the rest from reference TRBV7-9 and TRBJ1-5 gives the full variable domain: DTGVSQNPRHKITKRGQNVTFRCDPISEHNRLYWYRQTLGQGPEFLTYFQNEAQLEKSRLLSDRFSAERPKGSFSTLEIQRTEQGDSAMYLCASSLGSQGQPQHFGDGTRLSIL.

Only one count was recorded for this clone. V and J are TRBV6-5 and TRBJ2-2; possible D gene TRBD1, 5 bases. V shed 7 bases and J shed 8 bases, with 17 bases lying between them. The length of the CDR3 is 14 residues. Germline V gene lookup returns CDR1 MNHEY and CDR2 SVGAGI. The CDR3 DNA reads TGTGCCAGCACAAGGGGCAGGGCAACTGGGGAGCTGTTTTTT. This encodes CASTRGRATGELFF.

This chain links TRBV27 with TRBJ2-3; D is ambiguous. The CDR3 is made up of 14 amino acids. Trimming cost V 2 bases and J 4 bases, with 10 bases left between them. Germline lookup yields CDR1 MNHEY and CDR2 SMNVEV (reference sequence). In DNA form, the CDR3 reads TGTGCCAGCAGTTTACCACCTACGGCAGATACGCAGTATTTT. Amino acids: CASSLPPTADTQYF.

V usage is TRBV9 and J usage is TRBJ1-1; a possible D gene is TRBD1 (5 bases). CDR1 and CDR2 from the germline V gene are SGDLS and YYNGEE. Deletions cut 4 bases from V and 0 bases from J, with 10 bases between. The CDR3 is 14 amino acids. The DNA of the CDR3 is TGTGCCAGCAGCCCGGGACTGGTGAACACTGAAGCTTTCTTT. Its protein product is CASSPGLVNTEAFF.